Described below is a single T cell receptor beta chain sequence and its context. This entry belongs to a study of T cell changes during pregnancy in multiple sclerosis. Profiled with immunoSEQ multiplex PCR; TCRdb holds only in-frame clones, not every one. The table records 20,000 to 25,000 clones, just over 90% of them present only once. This specimen consisted of CD4+ T cells from peripheral blood mononuclear cells, obtained after pregnancy. The source of this sequence is a female donor in good health, enrolled as a control in a pregnancy study.

CDR3 sequence: CASSSLTGHYGYTF. Written as DNA, the CDR3 is TGTGCCAGCAGCTCTTTGACAGGGCACTATGGCTACACCTTC. The genes are TRBV11-2 and TRBJ1-2; 7 nucleotides agree with TRBD1. CDR3 length: 14 residues. The V gene end was trimmed by 4 bases and the J gene end by 3 bases; junction bases not matched to a gene: 5. Germline V gene lookup returns CDR1 SGHAT and CDR2 FQNNGV.